The 21 T cell receptor beta chains presented below share a single source sample, sequenced in a study of CD8 T cells in Susac syndrome. Random hexamers were used to reverse transcribe an amount of about 0.45 to 1 ug RNA. TCRdb itself ran the immunoSEQ multiplex PCR reads through MiXCR, one entry per CDR3 protein. There are 250,000 to 300,000 distinct CDR3 sequences in the sample; 70% to 90% occur only once, and around 0.12% lies in the top ten. Sequenced input: CD8+ T cells from PBMCs. These receptors all come from a human donor with multiple sclerosis.

V is TRBV6-2 or TRBV6-3 and J is TRBJ2-5; 12 bases match TRBD2. This CDR3 has 16 amino acids. Germline CDR1 is MNHEY and CDR2 is SVGEGT. V lost 10 bases to trimming and J lost 4 bases; unmatched junction nucleotides: 13. The CDR3 DNA reads TGTGCCACCAATGCACTTGTGGGACTAGCGGGAGAGACCCAGTACTTC. Translating gives CATNALVGLAGETQYF.

V gene TRBV4-2 combines with J gene TRBJ2-7; D is possibly TRBD2 (6 bases). This CDR3 region has 18 residues. V lost 0 bases and J lost 4, with 22 bases in between. The germline gives CDR1 LGHNA, CDR2 YNFKEQ. CDR3 nucleotides: TGTGCCAGCAGCCAAGAAGGCGGTAGCGGATACGTTGGATACGAGCAGTACTTC. Its translation is CASSQEGGSGYVGYEQYF.

The count of this clonotype is one. This chain joins TRBV23-1 and TRBJ1-4, with a weak D call TRBD1 (5 bases). TRBV23-1 falls under the ORF class, with uncertain function. The CDR3 totals 16 residues. CDR3 nucleotides: TGCGACCAGCAGTCAATCGGCAGGGTTAAGGTTGAAAAACTGTTTTTT. Protein sequence: CDQQSIGRVKVEKLFF.

V gene TRBV13 combines with J gene TRBJ1-1, with D perhaps matching TRBD1 (6 bases). The CDR3 spans 14 residues. Germline V CDR1 and CDR2: PRHDT, FYEKMQ (reference sequence). Trimming shortened V by 4 bases and J by 6 bases, and 15 bases separated the two germline ends. The CDR3 loop reads CASSYNWGLAEAFF. CDR3 in DNA: TGTGCCAGCAGCTACAATTGGGGGCTCGCTGAAGCTTTCTTT.

This clonotype was seen a few times. CDR3 nucleotides: TGTGCCAGCAGTTCCTGGCCACAGGGAACCGAGCAGTACTTC. Residues: CASSSWPQGTEQYF. The chain joins TRBV28 to TRBJ2-7, with a possible D match to TRBD1 (6 bases). The CDR3 is 14 amino acids. Germline V gene sequence: CDR1 MDHEN, CDR2 SYDVKM. V was cut by 4 bases and J by 6 bases, with 16 bases left in between.

This chain links TRBV7-2 with TRBJ2-1, with D maybe TRBD2 (5 bases). The V end was cut by 3 bases, the J end by 9 bases, with 21 bases between. Germline CDR1 SGHTA, CDR2 FQGNSA. This CDR3 contains 16 residues. The CDR3 bases are TGTGCCAGCAGCTTGAGGGATTCCTATGATGTCGGTGAGCAGTTCTTC. Translated, it gives CASSLRDSYDVGEQFF.

The genes are TRBV14 and TRBJ2-2; D not resolved. The CDR3 spans 14 residues. Trimming pared 4 bases from V and 5 bases from J, leaving 11 bases between. Per germline, CDR1 SGHDN and CDR2 FVKESK. Written as DNA, the CDR3 is TGTGCCAGCAGCCGAGAGCCCCGGACCGGGGAGCTGTTTTTT. Protein: CASSREPRTGELFF.

The chain has TRBV10-3 and TRBJ2-7, with 7 bases that match TRBD2. The ends lost 8 bases at V and 2 bases at J; junction bases unmatched: 12. Germline V gives CDR1 ENHRY, CDR2 SYGVKD. The CDR3 extends over 15 amino acids. The CDR3 protein is CAIGARGEVAYEQYF. Written as DNA, the CDR3 is TGTGCCATCGGGGCTCGGGGGGAGGTGGCCTACGAGCAGTACTTC.

The chain recombines TRBV7-8 with TRBJ2-7; 10 nucleotides agree with TRBD2. CDR1 is SGHVS, CDR2 FQNEAQ, per germline. Germline trimming cut 4 bases from V and 4 bases from J; bases unmatched to any gene: 4. This CDR3 region has 14 residues. DNA of the CDR3: TGTGCCAGCAGCTCACCTAGCGGGAGTTACGAGCAGTACTTC. It yields the protein CASSSPSGSYEQYF.

The V gene is TRBV4-1, the J gene TRBJ2-3, with unresolved D. The CDR3 consists of 13 residues. Trimming removed 1 base at V and 4 bases at J, with 6 bases between. Germline CDR1 reads MGHRA; CDR2 reads YSYEKL. The CDR3 loop is CASSQVEADTQYF. The CDR3 bases are TGCGCCAGCAGCCAAGTCGAGGCAGATACGCAGTATTTT.

The rearrangement joins TRBV29-1 to TRBJ2-1; D is uncertain. Per the germline V gene, CDR1 is SQVTM and CDR2 is ANQGSEA. V lost 8 bases and J 5 bases, leaving 19 bases between the germline ends. This CDR3 contains 14 residues. This chain's CDR3 is CSFIARTKHNEQFF. The DNA for the CDR3 is TGCAGCTTCATCGCGCGAACAAAGCACAATGAGCAGTTCTTC.

J is TRBJ2-3 and V is TRBV29-1, with D uncertain. From germline, CDR1 is SQVTM and CDR2 ANQGSEA. Trimming left V 4 bases short and J 5 bases short, with 13 bases between. The CDR3 runs 13 residues. CDR3 DNA sequence: TGCAGCGTTGTATGGGCGGTGCAAGATACGCAGTATTTT. Protein: CSVVWAVQDTQYF.

This sequence joins TRBV28 and TRBJ2-7; tentatively, D is TRBD2 (7 bases). V lost 4 bases and J 5 bases, leaving 15 bases between the germline ends. The CDR3 sequence is 14 residues long. The germline V gene encodes CDR1 MDHEN and CDR2 SYDVKM. The CDR3 is CASSYPPGGNEQYF. The CDR3 coding sequence is TGTGCCAGCAGTTATCCCCCGGGGGGCAACGAGCAGTACTTC.

CDR3 DNA: TGTGCCAGCAGTTTCCGACGGGAGGTCCTCGACGAGCAGTACTTC. Its protein is CASSFRREVLDEQYF. The chain couples TRBV28 to TRBJ2-7; TRBD2 matches 7 bases. From germline, CDR1 is MDHEN and CDR2 SYDVKM. With V trimmed by 3 bases and J by 5 bases, 10 bases remained unmatched. CDR3 length: 15 amino acids.

V gene TRBV10-3 combines with J gene TRBJ2-7; 14 bases map to TRBD2. This CDR3 has 17 amino acids. Germline CDR1 and CDR2: ENHRY and SYGVKD. J lost 2 bases, V lost 2 bases, and 5 bases had no gene match. Here the CDR3 reads CAISEGTSGSKAYEQYF. The DNA for the CDR3 is TGTGCCATCAGTGAGGGGACTAGCGGGAGTAAGGCCTACGAGCAGTACTTC.

The V and J genes are TRBV27 and TRBJ1-2; TRBD1 might be the D (5 bases). This CDR3 comprises 14 residues. Trimming left V 5 bases short and J 1 base short, with 11 bases between. Germline V gives CDR1 MNHEY, CDR2 SMNVEV (reference sequence). This CDR3 reads CASSPAGVNYGYTF. The CDR3 DNA sequence: TGTGCCAGCAGTCCAGCGGGGGTTAACTATGGCTACACCTTC.

The chain joins TRBV30 to TRBJ1-2, with a possible D match to TRBD1 (5 bases). The CDR3 extends over 16 amino acids. The germline CDR1 and CDR2 sequences are GTSNPN and SVGIG (reference sequence). V was trimmed by 4 bases and J by 4 bases, leaving 22 bases between them. Written as DNA, the CDR3 is TGTGCCTGGACCACTAAAGTGGGGGGGGATCGCTATGGCTACACCTTC. Amino acids: CAWTTKVGGDRYGYTF.

This chain uses TRBV9 with TRBJ2-7; tentatively, D is TRBD2 (6 bases). The germline CDR1 and CDR2 sequences are SGDLS and YYNGEE. V was clipped by 4 bases and J by 0 bases, with 8 bases between them. The CDR3 totals 13 residues. This CDR3 reads CASSSGDSYEQYF. CDR3 nucleotides: TGTGCCAGCAGCTCGGGAGACTCCTACGAGCAGTACTTC.

The chain is built from TRBV20-1 and TRBJ2-7; D is ambiguous. There are 12 residues in the CDR3. CDR1 and CDR2 from the germline V gene are DFQATT and SNEGSKA (reference sequence). V shed 1 base and J shed 4 bases, with 8 bases lying between them. Here the CDR3 reads CSARVTIYEQYF. CDR3 sequence (DNA): TGCAGTGCTAGAGTCACTATTTACGAGCAGTACTTC.

The V gene is TRBV5-6, the J gene TRBJ2-4; 8 bases match TRBD1. CDR3 length: 16 residues. V was clipped by 4 bases and J by 0 bases; unmatched bases: 6. Looked up from germline, CDR1 is SGHDT and CDR2 is YYEEEE. CDR3 protein: CASSPQGAIAKNIQYF. Written as DNA, the CDR3 is TGTGCCAGCAGCCCTCAGGGGGCGATAGCCAAAAACATTCAGTACTTC.

The V gene is TRBV3-1, the J gene TRBJ2-5; TRBD2 is a possible D gene (5 bases). The V end was cut by 4 bases, the J end by 5 bases, with 23 bases between. The CDR3 extends over 17 amino acids. Germline values: CDR1 LGHDT, CDR2 YNNKEL (reference sequence). CDR3 loop: CASSLFWRAGDRETQYF. CDR3 coding DNA: TGTGCCAGCAGCCTCTTTTGGAGAGCCGGGGATCGGGAGACCCAGTACTTC.